This is a list of T cell receptor beta chains from one sample in a study of T cells after yellow fever vaccination. TCRdb used MiXCR to reprocess the 5' RACE reads, holding one entry per CDR3 protein. The data show a few hundred thousand distinct CDR3 sequences, with about 3% seen just once and less than 3.5% held by the top ten. The source material was CD4+ T cells sorted from PBMCs, sampled 10 days after the yellow fever booster vaccination. These receptors originate from a man aged 18 to 29 who received the YFV17D yellow fever vaccine. Each CDR3 is given with its conserved first and last residue. Fields, in order: clone size, J gene, V gene, D gene, CDR3 protein, CDR3 DNA. The D gene is left open where the match is weak. Not every row has a clone size; where given, it reads once, few, many or a size class.

abundance: few; j_gene: TRBJ2-2; v_gene: TRBV10-3; d_gene: TRBD2; CDR3aa: CAISGGLAGGRWELFF; CDR3nt: TGTGCCATCAGTGGGGGACTAGCGGGGGGGCGATGGGAGCTGTTTTTT
abundance: many; j_gene: TRBJ2-3; v_gene: TRBV5-1; d_gene: TRBD2; CDR3aa: CASSIGTSADTQYF; CDR3nt: TGCGCCAGCAGCATCGGGACTAGCGCAGATACGCAGTATTTT
abundance: many; j_gene: TRBJ1-2; v_gene: TRBV20-1; d_gene: NA; CDR3aa: CSAPDRSNYGYTF; CDR3nt: TGCAGTGCACCCGACAGAAGTAACTATGGCTACACCTTC
abundance: NA; j_gene: TRBJ2-5; v_gene: TRBV7-9; d_gene: TRBD1; CDR3aa: CASSLVAGQGETQYF; CDR3nt: TGTGCCAGCAGCTTAGTCGCGGGACAGGGAGAGACCCAGTACTTC
abundance: NA; j_gene: TRBJ1-5; v_gene: TRBV5-5; d_gene: NA; CDR3aa: CASSSAVRGFNQPQHF; CDR3nt: TGTGCCAGCAGCTCCGCTGTCCGGGGCTTCAATCAGCCCCAGCATTTT
abundance: many; j_gene: TRBJ2-3; v_gene: TRBV5-1; d_gene: TRBD1; CDR3aa: CASSSAGTGFTDTQYF; CDR3nt: TGCGCCAGCAGCTCGGCCGGGACAGGGTTTACAGATACGCAGTATTTT
abundance: many; j_gene: TRBJ2-3; v_gene: TRBV5-1; d_gene: TRBD2; CDR3aa: CASSFGIAGLPGDTQYF; CDR3nt: TGCGCCAGCAGCTTCGGGATAGCGGGATTACCAGGGGATACGCAGTATTTT
abundance: many; j_gene: TRBJ1-1; v_gene: TRBV18; d_gene: NA; CDR3aa: CASSPKGGRGTEAFF; CDR3nt: TGTGCCAGCTCACCTAAGGGGGGACGAGGCACTGAAGCTTTCTTT
abundance: many; j_gene: TRBJ1-2; v_gene: TRBV3-1; d_gene: NA; CDR3aa: CASSLGPYGYTF; CDR3nt: TGTGCCAGCAGCCTTGGACCCTATGGCTACACCTTC
abundance: few; j_gene: TRBJ2-7; v_gene: TRBV20-1; d_gene: TRBD1; CDR3aa: CSATRTGGAKLNF; CDR3nt: TGCAGTGCTACCCGGACAGGGGGCGCAAAGTTAAACTTC
abundance: many; j_gene: TRBJ2-5; v_gene: TRBV7-3; d_gene: NA; CDR3aa: CASAEADPKETQYF; CDR3nt: TGTGCCAGCGCGGAAGCGGACCCGAAAGAGACCCAGTACTTC
abundance: few; j_gene: TRBJ1-2; v_gene: TRBV2; d_gene: TRBD1; CDR3aa: CASSRTGANYGYTF; CDR3nt: TGTGCCAGCAGCCGGACAGGAGCTAACTATGGCTACACCTTC
abundance: few; j_gene: TRBJ1-6; v_gene: TRBV7-2; d_gene: NA; CDR3aa: CASSSPGAGNSPLHF; CDR3nt: TGTGCCAGCAGCTCCCCCGGAGCGGGTAATTCACCCCTCCACTTT
abundance: many; j_gene: TRBJ2-7; v_gene: TRBV5-1; d_gene: NA; CDR3aa: CASSLGTETYEQYF; CDR3nt: TGCGCCAGCAGCTTGGGGACGGAGACCTACGAGCAGTACTTC
abundance: few; j_gene: TRBJ1-2; v_gene: TRBV5-4; d_gene: TRBD1; CDR3aa: CASSQDRVGGYTF; CDR3nt: TGTGCCAGCAGCCAAGACAGGGTGGGGGGCTACACCTTC
abundance: NA; j_gene: TRBJ1-6; v_gene: TRBV5-5; d_gene: TRBD1; CDR3aa: CASKPPGQGSGFDYNSPLHF; CDR3nt: TGTGCCAGCAAGCCTCCGGGACAGGGATCAGGTTTCGATTATAATTCACCCCTCCACTTT
abundance: many; j_gene: TRBJ2-6; v_gene: TRBV3-1; d_gene: NA; CDR3aa: CASSQDYMPGANVLTF; CDR3nt: TGTGCCAGCAGCCAAGATTATATGCCTGGTGCCAACGTCCTGACTTTC
abundance: many; j_gene: TRBJ2-5; v_gene: TRBV5-1; d_gene: TRBD2; CDR3aa: CASSLAGTSGETQYF; CDR3nt: TGCGCCAGCAGCTTGGCGGGAACTAGCGGGGAGACCCAGTACTTC
abundance: many; j_gene: TRBJ2-2; v_gene: TRBV9; d_gene: TRBD2; CDR3aa: CASRPGAGGGMNTGELFF; CDR3nt: TGTGCCAGCAGGCCGGGTGCCGGCGGGGGGATGAACACCGGGGAGCTGTTTTTT
abundance: NA; j_gene: TRBJ2-5; v_gene: TRBV15; d_gene: NA; CDR3aa: CATSRDLVETQYF; CDR3nt: TGTGCCACCAGCAGAGATCTAGTGGAGACCCAGTACTTC
abundance: NA; j_gene: TRBJ2-4; v_gene: TRBV18; d_gene: NA; CDR3aa: CASSPSRGPENIQYF; CDR3nt: TGTGCCAGCTCACCGAGCCGGGGGCCGGAAAACATTCAGTACTTC
abundance: NA; j_gene: TRBJ1-2; v_gene: TRBV10-2; d_gene: NA; CDR3aa: CASQQDSYGYTF; CDR3nt: TGCGCCAGCCAGCAGGACAGCTATGGCTACACCTTC
abundance: few; j_gene: TRBJ1-1; v_gene: TRBV5-1; d_gene: NA; CDR3aa: CASSLRGHTEAFF; CDR3nt: TGCGCCAGCAGCTTAAGGGGCCACACTGAAGCTTTCTTT
abundance: many; j_gene: TRBJ1-5; v_gene: TRBV19; d_gene: NA; CDR3aa: CASSILGGRAVNQPQHF; CDR3nt: TGTGCCAGTAGTATACTCGGGGGGCGCGCCGTCAATCAGCCCCAGCATTTT
abundance: many; j_gene: TRBJ2-7; v_gene: TRBV4-2; d_gene: NA; CDR3aa: CASSQDLQSRTYEQYF; CDR3nt: TGTGCCAGCAGCCAAGATCTTCAGTCTAGGACCTACGAGCAGTACTTC